Following are 20 T cell receptor beta chains from one sample sequenced in a study of Ad26.COV2.S vaccination and SARS-CoV-2 variants. The table came from immunoSEQ multiplex PCR; TCRdb's copy has only in-frame clones and leaves some out. The top ten hold 2% to 2.5% of the sample, which has 300,000 to 400,000 clones, 85% seen once. Treatment here: over 15 received Ad26.COV2.S at low or high dose, single or two shots; 5 received placebo; per-sample allocation not given. Material that was analyzed had been drawn on day 63 after the first vaccine or placebo injection. This specimen was peripheral blood, taken in a trial of Ad26.COV2.S vaccine versus placebo. The receptors originated from a person between 18 and 59 years old who received the Ad26.COV2.S COVID-19 vaccine or a placebo.

The genes are TRBV6-1 and TRBJ1-1; D is unclear. Per the germline V gene, CDR1 is MNHNS and CDR2 is SASEGT. Trimming took 4 bases from V and 4 from J, leaving 19 bases between them. The CDR3 spans 16 residues. CDR3: CASSAATTYRSTEAFF. As DNA, the CDR3 is TGTGCCAGCAGTGCGGCGACGACTTATAGGAGCACTGAAGCTTTCTTT.

The chain couples TRBV3-1 (or the pseudogene TRBV3-2) to TRBJ2-5; possibly TRBD1 for D (5 bases). The CDR3 runs to 18 residues. Trimming pared 0 bases from V and 1 base from J, leaving 18 bases between. Germline CDR1 reads LGHDT; CDR2 reads YNNKEL (reference sequence). The CDR3 nucleotides are TGTGCCAGCAGCCAAGATCAAGCCGGAACAGGTGCCCAAGAGACCCAGTACTTC. It specifies CASSQDQAGTGAQETQYF.

The CDR3 DNA reads as TGTGCCAGTAGTATGAAGTTACGGGGCAATCAGCCCCAGCATTTT. It is translated as CASSMKLRGNQPQHF. This chain joins TRBV19 and TRBJ1-5; D is unresolved. Looked up from germline, CDR1 is LNHDA and CDR2 is SQIVND (reference sequence). Deletions cut 3 bases from V and 2 bases from J, with 11 bases between. CDR3 size: 15 residues.

The chain recombines TRBV12-5 with TRBJ2-1; D unresolved. This CDR3 is 12 amino acids long. Per germline, CDR1 LGHNT and CDR2 FRNRAP. V lost 6 bases, J lost 6 bases, and 9 bases lay in between. This CDR3 reads CASGLDGNEQFF. The CDR3 nucleotides are TGTGCTAGTGGCCTGGACGGCAATGAGCAGTTCTTC. Together with reference TRBV12-5 and TRBJ2-1, the CDR3 gives the full variable domain: DARVTQTPRHKVTEMGQEVTMRCQPILGHNTVFWYRQTMMQGLELLAYFRNRAPLDDSGMPKDRFSAEMPDATLATLKIQPSEPRDSAVYFCASGLDGNEQFFGPGTRLTVL.

The chain is built from TRBV5-6 and TRBJ2-7, with 7 bases that match TRBD1. The CDR3 spans 14 residues. V was pared by 3 bases and J by 2 bases, with 5 bases of the junction left unmatched. The germline V gene encodes CDR1 SGHDT and CDR2 YYEEEE. The CDR3 coding sequence is TGTGCCAGCAGCTACCCGGGACAGACCTACGAGCAGTACTTC. Its translation is CASSYPGQTYEQYF.

This chain joins TRBV28 and TRBJ1-2, with D possibly matching TRBD1 (6 bases). The germline CDR1 and CDR2 sequences are MDHEN and SYDVKM. This CDR3 spans 14 amino acids. Trimming left V 6 bases short and J 4 bases short, with 15 bases between. The CDR3 bases are TGTGCCAGCAGAGGGGGATTGAGTGGCTATGGCTACACCTTC. Translating it yields CASRGGLSGYGYTF.

Written as DNA, the CDR3 is TGTGCCAGTAGTATCTCGACAGGGGGCAGTGAAAAACTGTTTTTT. Its protein is CASSISTGGSEKLFF. This sequence joins TRBV19 and TRBJ1-4; 10 bases match TRBD1. This CDR3 spans 15 amino acids. The germline CDR1 and CDR2 sequences are LNHDA and SQIVND (reference sequence). Unmatched junction bases numbered 5, after V lost 3 bases and J lost 7 bases.

V is TRBV27 and J is TRBJ1-6; D is ambiguous. V was clipped by 8 bases and J by 9 bases, with 17 bases between them. The CDR3 spans 14 residues. The germline gives CDR1 MNHEY, CDR2 SMNVEV (reference sequence). The CDR3 protein is CASLLLASGSPLHF. CDR3 nucleotide sequence: TGTGCCAGCTTGTTGCTAGCAAGTGGTTCACCCCTCCACTTT.

The chain links TRBV25-1 to TRBJ1-4; D perhaps matches TRBD1 (5 bases). The CDR3 covers 13 residues. V was shortened by 9 bases and J by 8 bases, with 16 bases between the two germline ends. From germline, CDR1 is MGHDK and CDR2 SYGVNS. The CDR3 region has the DNA TGTGCCAGTAAAGGTGGGGGACGAGAAAAACTGTTTTTT. The encoded protein is CASKGGGREKLFF.

This clone has a handful of counts. V gene TRBV27 combines with J gene TRBJ1-1; no firm D call. The germline V gene has CDR1 MNHEY and CDR2 SMNVEV (reference sequence). The CDR3 is 14 residues long. The ends were cut back, 3 bases at V and 1 base at J, with 9 bases in the middle. CDR3 nucleotides: TGTGCCAGCAGTTTGCGGGCAGAGAACACTGAAGCTTTCTTT. It yields the protein CASSLRAENTEAFF.

The V call is TRBV28, the J call TRBJ2-5, with TRBD2 matching 8 bases. The CDR3 spans 15 residues. V shed 5 bases and J 2 bases; nucleotides not matched to a gene: 7. The germline V gene has CDR1 MDHEN and CDR2 SYDVKM. The CDR3 DNA is TGTGCCAGCAGTCCCGGGGGGGGAGGTCAAGAGACCCAGTACTTC. Translated, it gives CASSPGGGGQETQYF.

This clone was detected only once. This chain joins TRBV24-1 and TRBJ2-1, with TRBD1 matching 9 bases. Germline lookup yields CDR1 KGHDR and CDR2 SFDVKD. V lost 6 bases to trimming and J lost 2 bases; unmatched junction nucleotides: 4. This CDR3 is 15 amino acids long. The CDR3 sequence: CATSHRDRAYNEQFF. CDR3 sequence (DNA): TGTGCCACCAGTCACCGGGACAGGGCCTACAATGAGCAGTTCTTC.

V usage is TRBV12-3 or TRBV12-4 and J usage is TRBJ2-5; TRBD1 matches 7 bases. J gave up 5 bases and V 6 bases, and 6 bases lay outside the gene matches. The CDR3 covers 13 residues. DNA for the CDR3: TGTGCCAGCAGCCGACAGGGTGCGGAGACCCAGTACTTC. Protein product: CASSRQGAETQYF.

Concerning this clone itself: The same CDR3 arises from other DNA sequences in this sample as well. V is TRBV27 and J is TRBJ1-1, with 8 nucleotides matching TRBD1. With 5 bases clipped from V and 5 bases from J, the junction kept 7 bases outside the gene matches. CDR3 length: 14 residues. The germline V gene has CDR1 MNHEY and CDR2 SMNVEV (reference sequence). The CDR3 bases are TGTGCCAGCAGTCTCGGACAGGGTAGGACTGAAGCTTTCTTT. Translation gives CASSLGQGRTEAFF.

The chain joins TRBV5-5 to TRBJ2-7; 10 bases match TRBD2. With 2 bases clipped from V and 2 bases from J, the junction kept 1 base outside the gene matches. The CDR3 is made up of 14 amino acids. Germline lookup yields CDR1 SGHKS and CDR2 YYEKEE (reference sequence). CDR3 in DNA: TGTGCCAGCAGCTTACTAGCGGGGCCCTACGAGCAGTACTTC. Residues: CASSLLAGPYEQYF.

The chain recombines TRBV7-9 with TRBJ2-1; D may be TRBD2 (5 bases). CDR3 length: 15 residues. In germline, CDR1 is SEHNR, CDR2 FQNEAQ (reference sequence). The ends were cut back, 4 bases at V and 5 bases at J, with 15 bases in the middle. CDR3 DNA sequence: TGTGCCAGCAGCTCCCTGAGGGTAGCAGACAATGAGCAGTTCTTC. This codes for CASSSLRVADNEQFF.

This clone has just a few counts. This chain uses TRBV6-5 with TRBJ1-5, with 8 bases identical to TRBD1. The CDR3 totals 14 residues. V trimming: 6 bases; J trimming: 4 bases; junction bases outside the gene matches: 5. Per the germline V gene, CDR1 is MNHEY and CDR2 is SVGAGI. The DNA of the CDR3 is TGTGCCAGCAGCTACGGACAGGGAAATCAGCCCCAGCATTTT. Its protein product is CASSYGQGNQPQHF.

This chain links TRBV6-4 with TRBJ2-3; tentative D call: TRBD1 (5 bases). The germline V gene has CDR1 MRHNA and CDR2 SNTAGT. The CDR3 contains 13 residues. Trimming took off 6 bases at V and 1 base at J, with 8 bases between the two ends. The DNA of the CDR3 is TGTGCCAGCAGCGTAGGGGGCACAGATACGCAGTATTTT. As protein: CASSVGGTDTQYF.

The chain is built from TRBV5-1 and TRBJ2-2; 7 bases agree with TRBD1. J gave up 7 bases and V 1 base, and 7 bases lay outside the gene matches. This CDR3 spans 15 amino acids. Per germline, CDR1 SGHRS and CDR2 YFSETQ. The CDR3 sequence: CASSLIEGADGELFF. CDR3 bases: TGCGCCAGCAGCTTGATAGAGGGGGCTGACGGGGAGCTGTTTTTT.

The CDR3 sequence is CASGRLAGGDYTGELFF. The CDR3 DNA reads TGTGCCAGCGGGCGACTAGCGGGGGGCGATTACACCGGGGAGCTGTTTTTT. The chain combines TRBV7-9 with TRBJ2-2, with 13 bases lining up with TRBD2. The CDR3 length is 17 residues. V was pared by 8 bases and J by 3 bases, with 9 bases of the junction left unmatched. Germline-derived CDR1 and CDR2 are SEHNR and FQNEAQ (reference sequence).